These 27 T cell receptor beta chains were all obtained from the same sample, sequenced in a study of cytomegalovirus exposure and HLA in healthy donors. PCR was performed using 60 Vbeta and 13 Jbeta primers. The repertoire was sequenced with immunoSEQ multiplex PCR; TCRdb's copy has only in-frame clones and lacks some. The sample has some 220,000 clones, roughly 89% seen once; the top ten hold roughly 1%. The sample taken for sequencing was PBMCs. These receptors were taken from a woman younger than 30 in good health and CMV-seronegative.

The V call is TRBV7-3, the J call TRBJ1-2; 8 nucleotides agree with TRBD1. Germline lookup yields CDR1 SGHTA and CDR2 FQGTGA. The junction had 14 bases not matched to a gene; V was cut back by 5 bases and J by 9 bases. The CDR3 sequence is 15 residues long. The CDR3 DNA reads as TGTGCCAGCAGCCCTTCCGGACAGGGTGACGGGCGCTACACCTTC. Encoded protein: CASSPSGQGDGRYTF.

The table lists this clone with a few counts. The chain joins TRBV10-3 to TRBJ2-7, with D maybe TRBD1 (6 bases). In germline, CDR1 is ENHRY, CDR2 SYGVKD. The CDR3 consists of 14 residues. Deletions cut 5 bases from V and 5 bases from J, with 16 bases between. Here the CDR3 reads CAISTRTDIHEQYF. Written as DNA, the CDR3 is TGTGCCATCAGTACCAGGACAGATATTCACGAGCAGTACTTC.

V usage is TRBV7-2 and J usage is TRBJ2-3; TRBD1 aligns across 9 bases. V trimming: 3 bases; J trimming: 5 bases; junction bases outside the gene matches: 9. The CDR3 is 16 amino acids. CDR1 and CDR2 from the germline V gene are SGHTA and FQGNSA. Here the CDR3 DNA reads TGTGCCAGCAGCTTCCCCCGGGACAGGGTGAGAGATACGCAGTATTTT. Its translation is CASSFPRDRVRDTQYF.

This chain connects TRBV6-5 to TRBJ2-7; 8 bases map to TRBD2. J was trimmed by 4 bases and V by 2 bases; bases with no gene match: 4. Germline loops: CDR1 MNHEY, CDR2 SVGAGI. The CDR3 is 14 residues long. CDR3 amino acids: CASSYGREGYEQYF. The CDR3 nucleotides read TGTGCCAGCAGTTACGGCCGGGAGGGGTACGAGCAGTACTTC.

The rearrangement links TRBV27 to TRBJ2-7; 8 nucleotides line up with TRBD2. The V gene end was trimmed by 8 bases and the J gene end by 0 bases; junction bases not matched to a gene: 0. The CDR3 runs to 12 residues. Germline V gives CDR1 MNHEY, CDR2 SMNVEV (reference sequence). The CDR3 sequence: CASGTSSYEQYF. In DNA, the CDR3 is TGTGCCAGCGGGACTAGCTCCTACGAGCAGTACTTC.

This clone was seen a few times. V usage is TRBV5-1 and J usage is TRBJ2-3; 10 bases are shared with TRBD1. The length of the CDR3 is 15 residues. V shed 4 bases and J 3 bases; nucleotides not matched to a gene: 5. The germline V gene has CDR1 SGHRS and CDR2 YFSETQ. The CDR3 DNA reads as TGCGCCAGCAGCCCCGACAGGGGGCAAACAGATACGCAGTATTTT. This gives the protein CASSPDRGQTDTQYF.

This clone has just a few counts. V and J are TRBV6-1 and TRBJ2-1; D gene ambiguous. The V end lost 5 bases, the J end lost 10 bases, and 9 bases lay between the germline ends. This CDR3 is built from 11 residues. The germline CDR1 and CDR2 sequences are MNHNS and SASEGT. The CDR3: CASSTNGEQFF. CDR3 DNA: TGTGCCAGCAGTACGAACGGGGAGCAGTTCTTC.

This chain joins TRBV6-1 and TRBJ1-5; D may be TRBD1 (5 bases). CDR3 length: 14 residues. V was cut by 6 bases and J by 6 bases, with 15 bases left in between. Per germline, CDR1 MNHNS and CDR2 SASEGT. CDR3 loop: CASSLTGDGQPQHF. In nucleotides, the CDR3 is TGTGCCAGCAGCCTCACAGGTGACGGTCAGCCCCAGCATTTT.

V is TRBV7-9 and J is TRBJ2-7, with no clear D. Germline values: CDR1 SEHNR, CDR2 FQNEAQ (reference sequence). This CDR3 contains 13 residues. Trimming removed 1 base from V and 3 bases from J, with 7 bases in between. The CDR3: CASSLELRYEQYF. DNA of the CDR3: TGTGCCAGCAGCTTAGAGCTCCGCTACGAGCAGTACTTC.

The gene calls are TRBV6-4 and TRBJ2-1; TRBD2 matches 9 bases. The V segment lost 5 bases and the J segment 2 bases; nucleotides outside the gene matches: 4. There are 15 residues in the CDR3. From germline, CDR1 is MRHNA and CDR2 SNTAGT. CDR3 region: CASSPTSGPYNEQFF. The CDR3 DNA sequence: TGTGCCAGCAGTCCAACTAGCGGGCCCTACAATGAGCAGTTCTTC.

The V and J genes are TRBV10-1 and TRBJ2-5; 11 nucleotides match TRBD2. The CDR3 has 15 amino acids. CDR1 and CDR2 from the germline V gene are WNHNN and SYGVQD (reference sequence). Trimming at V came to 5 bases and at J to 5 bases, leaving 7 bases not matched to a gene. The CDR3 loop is CASSRTSGSMETQYF. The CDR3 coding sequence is TGCGCCAGCAGTCGAACTAGCGGGAGCATGGAGACCCAGTACTTC.

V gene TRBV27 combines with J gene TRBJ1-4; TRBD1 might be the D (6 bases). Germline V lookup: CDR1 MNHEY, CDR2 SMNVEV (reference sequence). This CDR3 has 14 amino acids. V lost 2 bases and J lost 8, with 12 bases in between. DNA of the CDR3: TGTGCCAGCAGTTTACGAACAGGGAGCGAAAAACTGTTTTTT. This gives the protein CASSLRTGSEKLFF.

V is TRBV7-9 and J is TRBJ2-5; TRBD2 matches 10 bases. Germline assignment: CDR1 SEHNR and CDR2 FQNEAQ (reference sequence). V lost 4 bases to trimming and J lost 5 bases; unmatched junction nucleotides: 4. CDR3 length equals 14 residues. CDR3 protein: CASSSSGSWETQYF. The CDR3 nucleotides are TGTGCCAGCAGCTCTAGCGGGAGTTGGGAGACCCAGTACTTC.

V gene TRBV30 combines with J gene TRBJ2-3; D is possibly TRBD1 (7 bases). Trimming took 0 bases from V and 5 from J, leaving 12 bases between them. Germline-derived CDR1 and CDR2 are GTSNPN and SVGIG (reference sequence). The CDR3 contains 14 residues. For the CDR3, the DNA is TGTGCCTGGAGTGTACGGCAGGGGGGAGATACGCAGTATTTT. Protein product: CAWSVRQGGDTQYF.

For the CDR3, the DNA is TGTGCCTGGAGTGTACGGGGAAGAGAGACTGAAGCTTTCTTT. Protein sequence: CAWSVRGRETEAFF. The rearrangement joins TRBV30 to TRBJ1-1; no clear D gene. Trimming took off 0 bases at V and 5 bases at J, with 13 bases between the two ends. The CDR3 consists of 14 residues. The germline V gene has CDR1 GTSNPN and CDR2 SVGIG (reference sequence).

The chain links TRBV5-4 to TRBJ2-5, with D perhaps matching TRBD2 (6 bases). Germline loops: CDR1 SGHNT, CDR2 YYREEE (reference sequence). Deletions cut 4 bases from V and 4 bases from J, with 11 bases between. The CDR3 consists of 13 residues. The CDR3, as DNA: TGTGCCAGCAGCACGGGAGCAAGAGAGACCCAGTACTTC. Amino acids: CASSTGARETQYF.

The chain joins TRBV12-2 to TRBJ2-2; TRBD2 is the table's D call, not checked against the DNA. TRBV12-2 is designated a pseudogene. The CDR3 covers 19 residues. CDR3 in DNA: TGTGCAAGTCGTCAATTTCCCGGGACTAGCGGGAAGGGGACCGGGGAGCTGTTTTTT. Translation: CASRQFPGTSGKGTGELFF.

CDR3: CASSLSAGLMNTEAFF. In DNA, the CDR3 is TGTGCCAGCAGCTTATCGGCAGGGCTAATGAACACTGAAGCTTTCTTT. This sequence joins TRBV7-6 and TRBJ1-1; maybe TRBD1 (5 bases). Trimming pared 2 bases from V and 0 bases from J, leaving 13 bases between. Germline V gives CDR1 SGHVS, CDR2 FNYEAQ. There are 16 residues in the CDR3.

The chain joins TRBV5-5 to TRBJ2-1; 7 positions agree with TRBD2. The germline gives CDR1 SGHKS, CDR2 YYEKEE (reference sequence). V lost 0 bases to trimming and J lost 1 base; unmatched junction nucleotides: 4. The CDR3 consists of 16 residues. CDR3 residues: CASSLGVSGSYNEQFF. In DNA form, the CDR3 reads TGTGCCAGCAGCTTGGGGGTTAGCGGGTCCTACAATGAGCAGTTCTTC. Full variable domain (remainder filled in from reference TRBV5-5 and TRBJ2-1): DAGVTQSPTHLIKTRGQQVTLRCSPISGHKSVSWYQQVLGQGPQFIFQYYEKEERGRGNFPDRFSARQFPNYSSELNVNALLLGDSALYLCASSLGVSGSYNEQFFGPGTRLTVL.

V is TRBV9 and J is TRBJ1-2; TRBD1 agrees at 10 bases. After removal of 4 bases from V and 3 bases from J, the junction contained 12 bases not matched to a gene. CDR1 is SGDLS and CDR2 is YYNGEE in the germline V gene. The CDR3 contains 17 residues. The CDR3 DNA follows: TGTGCCAGCAGCCCGCGTCCCGGGACAGGGGACTACTATGGCTACACCTTC. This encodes CASSPRPGTGDYYGYTF.

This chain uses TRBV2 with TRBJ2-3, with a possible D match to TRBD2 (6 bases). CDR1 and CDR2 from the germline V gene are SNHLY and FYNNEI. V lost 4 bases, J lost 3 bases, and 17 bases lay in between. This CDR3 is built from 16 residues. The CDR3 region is CASSGLGSTGTDTQYF. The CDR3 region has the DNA TGTGCCAGCAGTGGACTAGGGAGTACGGGGACAGATACGCAGTATTTT. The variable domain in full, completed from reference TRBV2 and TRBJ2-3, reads EPEVTQTPSHQVTQMGQEVILRCVPISNHLYFYWYRQILGQKVEFLVSFYNNEISEKSEIFDDQFSVERPDGSNFTLKIRSTKLEDSAMYFCASSGLGSTGTDTQYFGPGTRLTVL.

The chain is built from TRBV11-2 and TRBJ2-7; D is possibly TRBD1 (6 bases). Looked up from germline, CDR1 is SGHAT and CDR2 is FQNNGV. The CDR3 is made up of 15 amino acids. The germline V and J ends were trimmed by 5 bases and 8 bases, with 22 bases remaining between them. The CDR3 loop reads CASSQRPDRLTKQYF. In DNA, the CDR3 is TGTGCCAGCAGCCAACGCCCGGACAGACTTACGAAGCAGTACTTC.

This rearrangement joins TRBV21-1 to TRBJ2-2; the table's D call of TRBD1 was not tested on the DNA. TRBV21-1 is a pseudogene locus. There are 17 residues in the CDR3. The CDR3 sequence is CASSFKEGQTNTGELFF. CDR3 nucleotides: TGTGCCAGCAGCTTCAAAGAGGGACAAACGAACACCGGGGAGCTGTTTTTT.

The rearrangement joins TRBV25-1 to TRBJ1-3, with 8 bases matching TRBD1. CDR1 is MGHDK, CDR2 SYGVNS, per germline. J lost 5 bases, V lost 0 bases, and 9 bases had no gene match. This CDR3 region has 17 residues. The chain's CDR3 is CASSEYSNRGRRNTIYF. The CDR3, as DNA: TGTGCCAGCAGTGAATATAGTAACAGGGGGAGGCGAAACACCATATATTTT.

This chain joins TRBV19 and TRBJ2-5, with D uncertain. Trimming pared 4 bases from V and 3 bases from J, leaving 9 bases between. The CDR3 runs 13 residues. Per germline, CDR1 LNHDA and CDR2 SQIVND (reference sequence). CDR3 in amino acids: CASSTRSEETQYF. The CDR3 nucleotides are TGTGCCAGTAGTACCCGTTCCGAAGAGACCCAGTACTTC.

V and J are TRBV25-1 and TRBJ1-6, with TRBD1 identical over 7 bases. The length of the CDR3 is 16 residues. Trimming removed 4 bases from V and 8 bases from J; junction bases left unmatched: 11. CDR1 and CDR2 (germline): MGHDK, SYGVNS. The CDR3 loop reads CASSGTYRGWDSPLHF. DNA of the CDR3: TGTGCCAGCAGTGGAACCTACAGGGGCTGGGATTCACCCCTCCACTTT.

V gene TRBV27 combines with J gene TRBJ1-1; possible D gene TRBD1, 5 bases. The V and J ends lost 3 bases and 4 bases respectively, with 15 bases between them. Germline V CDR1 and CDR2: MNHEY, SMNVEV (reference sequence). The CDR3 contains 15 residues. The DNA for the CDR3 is TGTGCCAGCAGTTTCGTCCCCGACAGATTCACTGAAGCTTTCTTT. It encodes CASSFVPDRFTEAFF.